This T cell receptor (beta chain) was sequenced in a study of cytomegalovirus exposure and HLA in healthy donors. Study-wide background: Within an early data release were 85 million or so unique TCRs drawn from HLA-typed donors.

CDR3 length: 18 amino acids. Per germline, CDR1 SGHRS and CDR2 YFSETQ. V lost 3 bases to trimming and J lost 5 bases; unmatched junction nucleotides: 14. PCR used 60 Vbeta primers and 13 Jbeta primers. The method was immunoSEQ multiplex PCR; TCRdb's version includes in-frame clones alone and lacks a portion of them. The table has about 83,000 clones, roughly 79% seen once. Donors in the study were healthy people who gave bone marrow. Source material: PBMCs. This chain links TRBV5-1 with TRBJ1-4, with 9 nucleotides matching TRBD1. The TCR originated in a woman aged 25 to 39 in good health and CMV-seronegative. CDR3 coding DNA: TGCGCCAGCAGCTCAGGACTGACCACGGGACAGGGAAATGAAAAACTGTTTTTT. This encodes CASSSGLTTGQGNEKLFF.